This T cell receptor (beta chain) was observed in a study of T cells after yellow fever vaccination. The overall study: Where fractions had low cell numbers, libraries were prepared from them with the SMART-Seq v4 Ultra Low Input RNA kit.

The CDR3 runs 14 residues. Germline CDR1 and CDR2: MNHNS and SASEGT. V was shortened by 6 bases and J by 7 bases, with 15 bases between the two germline ends. The study, taken as a whole, reports: Overlap between CD4 and CD8 compartments was detected for a small share of clonotypes. Booster samples showed a return of most primary-vaccination clones (around 96% CD4, about 85% CD8).

This clonotype was seen only a few times. Its antigen remains unknown. One entry per CDR3 protein, called by TCRdb with MiXCR from the 5' RACE reads. The sample consists of 450,000 to 650,000 distinct CDR3 sequences, approximately 12% of them appearing once. The chain links TRBV6-1 to TRBJ1-4; D is unclear. The sequencing used PBMCs, collected on the day of the yellow fever booster vaccination. The sequence was collected from a man aged 25-45 years who received the YFV17D yellow fever vaccine. The CDR3 protein is CASRPQEWSEKLFF. In DNA form, the CDR3 reads TGTGCCAGCAGACCGCAGGAATGGAGTGAAAAACTGTTTTTT.